This T cell receptor (beta chain) appears in the sequencing data of a study of T cell changes during pregnancy in multiple sclerosis. Clones were sequenced by immunoSEQ multiplex PCR, and TCRdb holds only the in-frame ones, with some missing. The table has around 67,000 clones, approximately 92% seen once. The sequence was collected from a female donor with multiple sclerosis, enrolled in a pregnancy study. Sequenced here: peripheral blood, sampled in the first trimester of pregnancy.

The CDR3 sequence is CASSRAPSTGIYGYTF. The CDR3 nucleotides are TGTGCCAGCAGCCGAGCACCCTCTACAGGGATCTATGGCTACACCTTC. The rearrangement uses TRBV28 and TRBJ1-2; a weak D match, TRBD1 (6 bases). The V and J ends lost 6 bases and 4 bases respectively, with 21 bases between them. CDR1 is MDHEN, CDR2 SYDVKM, per germline. The CDR3 has 16 amino acids.